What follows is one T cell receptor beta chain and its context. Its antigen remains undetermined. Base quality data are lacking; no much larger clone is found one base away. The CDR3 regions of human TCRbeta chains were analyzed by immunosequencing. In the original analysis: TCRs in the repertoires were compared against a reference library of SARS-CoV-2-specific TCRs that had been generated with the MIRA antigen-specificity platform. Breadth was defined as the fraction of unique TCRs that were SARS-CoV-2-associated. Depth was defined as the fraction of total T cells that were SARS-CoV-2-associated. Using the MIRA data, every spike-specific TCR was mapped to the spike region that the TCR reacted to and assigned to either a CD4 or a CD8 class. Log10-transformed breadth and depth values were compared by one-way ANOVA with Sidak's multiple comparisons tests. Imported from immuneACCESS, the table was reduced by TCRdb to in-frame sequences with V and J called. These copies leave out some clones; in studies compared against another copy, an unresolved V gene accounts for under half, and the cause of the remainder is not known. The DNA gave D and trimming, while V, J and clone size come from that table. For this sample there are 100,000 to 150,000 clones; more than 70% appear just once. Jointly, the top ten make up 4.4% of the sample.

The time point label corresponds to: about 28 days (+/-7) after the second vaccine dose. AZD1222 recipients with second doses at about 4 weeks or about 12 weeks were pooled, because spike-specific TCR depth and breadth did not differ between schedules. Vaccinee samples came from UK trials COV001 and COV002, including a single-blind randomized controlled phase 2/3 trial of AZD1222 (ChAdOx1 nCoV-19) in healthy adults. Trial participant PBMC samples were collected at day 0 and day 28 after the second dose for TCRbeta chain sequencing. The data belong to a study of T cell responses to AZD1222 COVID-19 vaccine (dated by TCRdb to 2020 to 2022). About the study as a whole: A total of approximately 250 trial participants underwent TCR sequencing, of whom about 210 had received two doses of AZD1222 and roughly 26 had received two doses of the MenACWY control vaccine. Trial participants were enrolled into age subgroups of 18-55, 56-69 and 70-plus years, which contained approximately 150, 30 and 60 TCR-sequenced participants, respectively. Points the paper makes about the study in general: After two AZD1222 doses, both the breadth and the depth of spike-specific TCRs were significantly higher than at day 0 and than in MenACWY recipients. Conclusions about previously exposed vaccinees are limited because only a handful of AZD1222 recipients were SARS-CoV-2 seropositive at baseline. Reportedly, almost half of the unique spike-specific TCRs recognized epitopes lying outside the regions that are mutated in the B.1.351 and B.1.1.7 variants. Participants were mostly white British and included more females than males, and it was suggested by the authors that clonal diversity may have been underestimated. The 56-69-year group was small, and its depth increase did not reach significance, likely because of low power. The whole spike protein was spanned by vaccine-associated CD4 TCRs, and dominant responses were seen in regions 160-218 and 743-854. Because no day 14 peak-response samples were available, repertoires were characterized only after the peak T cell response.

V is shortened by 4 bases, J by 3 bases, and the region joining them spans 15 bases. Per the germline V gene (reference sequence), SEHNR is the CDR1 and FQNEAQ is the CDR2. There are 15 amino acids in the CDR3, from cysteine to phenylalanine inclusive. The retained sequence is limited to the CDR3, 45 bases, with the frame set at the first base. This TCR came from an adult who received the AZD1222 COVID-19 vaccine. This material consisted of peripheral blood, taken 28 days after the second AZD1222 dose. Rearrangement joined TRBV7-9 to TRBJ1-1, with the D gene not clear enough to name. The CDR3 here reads CASSSREVGYTEAFF. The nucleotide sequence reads TGTGCCAGCAGCTCCCGAGAGGTCGGGTACACTGAAGCTTTCTTT.